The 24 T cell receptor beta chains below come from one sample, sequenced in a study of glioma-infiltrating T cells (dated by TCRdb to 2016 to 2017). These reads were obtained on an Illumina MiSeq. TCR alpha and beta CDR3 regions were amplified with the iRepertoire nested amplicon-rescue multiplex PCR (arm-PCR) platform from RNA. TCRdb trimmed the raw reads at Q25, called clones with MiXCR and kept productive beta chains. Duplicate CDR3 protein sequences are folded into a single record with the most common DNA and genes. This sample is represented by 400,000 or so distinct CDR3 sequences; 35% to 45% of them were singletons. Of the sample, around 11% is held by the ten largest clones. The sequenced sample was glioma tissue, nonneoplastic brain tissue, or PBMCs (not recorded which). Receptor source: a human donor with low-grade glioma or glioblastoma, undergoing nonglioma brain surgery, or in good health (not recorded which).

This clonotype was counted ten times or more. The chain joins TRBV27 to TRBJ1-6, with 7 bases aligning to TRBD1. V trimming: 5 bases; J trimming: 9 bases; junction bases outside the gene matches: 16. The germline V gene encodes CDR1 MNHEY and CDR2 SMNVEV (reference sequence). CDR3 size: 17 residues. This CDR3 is CASSPLRDSHDRSPLHF. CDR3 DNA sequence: TGTGCCAGCAGTCCACTCCGGGACAGTCATGACCGTTCACCCCTCCACTTT.

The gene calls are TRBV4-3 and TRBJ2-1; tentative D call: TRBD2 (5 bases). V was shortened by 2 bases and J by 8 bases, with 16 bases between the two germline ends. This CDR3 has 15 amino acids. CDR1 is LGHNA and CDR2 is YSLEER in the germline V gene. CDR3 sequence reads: CASSQIPAAGDEQFF. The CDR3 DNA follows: TGCGCCAGCAGCCAAATCCCGGCCGCCGGGGATGAGCAGTTCTTC.

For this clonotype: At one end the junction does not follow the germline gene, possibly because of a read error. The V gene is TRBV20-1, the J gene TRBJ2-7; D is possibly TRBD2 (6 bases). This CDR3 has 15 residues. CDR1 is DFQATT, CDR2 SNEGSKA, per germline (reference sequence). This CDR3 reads CSDRDGAGSSYEQYF. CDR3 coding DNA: TGCAGTGATAGAGACGGCGCGGGAAGCTCCTACGAGCAGTACTTC.

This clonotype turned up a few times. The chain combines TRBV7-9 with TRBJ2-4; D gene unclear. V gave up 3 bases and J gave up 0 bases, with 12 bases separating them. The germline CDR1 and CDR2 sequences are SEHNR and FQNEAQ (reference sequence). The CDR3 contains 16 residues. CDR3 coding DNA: TGTGCCAGCAGCTTCAACCCCCAGATAGCCAAAAACATTCAGTACTTC. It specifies CASSFNPQIAKNIQYF. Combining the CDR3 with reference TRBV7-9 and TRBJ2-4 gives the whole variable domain DTGVSQNPRHKITKRGQNVTFRCDPISEHNRLYWYRQTLGQGPEFLTYFQNEAQLEKSRLLSDRFSAERPKGSFSTLEIQRTEQGDSAMYLCASSFNPQIAKNIQYFGAGTRLSVL.

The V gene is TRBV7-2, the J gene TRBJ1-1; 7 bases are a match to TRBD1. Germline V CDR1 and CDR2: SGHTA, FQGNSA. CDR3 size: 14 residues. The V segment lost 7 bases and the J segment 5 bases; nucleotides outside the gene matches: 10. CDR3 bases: TGTGCCAGCAACCTATTTGCAGGGGGGACTGAAGCTTTCTTT. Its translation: CASNLFAGGTEAFF.

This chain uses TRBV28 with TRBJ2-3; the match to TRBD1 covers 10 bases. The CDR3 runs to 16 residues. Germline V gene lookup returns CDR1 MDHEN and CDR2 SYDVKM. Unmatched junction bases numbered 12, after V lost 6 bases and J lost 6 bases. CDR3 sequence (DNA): TGTGCCAGCAGCTTAGGACAGGGGGTGTTTGTGGATACGCAGTATTTT. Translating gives CASSLGQGVFVDTQYF.

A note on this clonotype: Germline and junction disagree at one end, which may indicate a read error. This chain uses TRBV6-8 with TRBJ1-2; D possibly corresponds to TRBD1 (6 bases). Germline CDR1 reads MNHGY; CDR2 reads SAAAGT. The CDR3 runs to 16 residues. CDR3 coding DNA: TGTGCGAGCAGTTATCTCTGGGGGCAGAGTATCTATGGCTACACCTTC. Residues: CASSYLWGQSIYGYTF.

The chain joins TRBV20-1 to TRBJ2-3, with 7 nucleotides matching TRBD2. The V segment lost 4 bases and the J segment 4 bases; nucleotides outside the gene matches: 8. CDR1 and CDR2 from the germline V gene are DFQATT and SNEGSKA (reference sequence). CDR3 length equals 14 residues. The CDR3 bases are TGCAGTGCTATAAAGCGGGGAGGCGCAGATACGCAGTATTTT. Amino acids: CSAIKRGGADTQYF.

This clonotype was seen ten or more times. CDR3 DNA: TGTGCCAGCAGTTTCATAGCATTTGGTAACACCGGGGAGCTGTTTTTT. Its translation is CASSFIAFGNTGELFF. The chain has TRBV27 and TRBJ2-2; D gene uncertain. From germline, CDR1 is MNHEY and CDR2 SMNVEV (reference sequence). CDR3 length equals 16 residues. The V gene lost 3 bases and the J gene lost 2 bases, with 13 bases spanning the gap.

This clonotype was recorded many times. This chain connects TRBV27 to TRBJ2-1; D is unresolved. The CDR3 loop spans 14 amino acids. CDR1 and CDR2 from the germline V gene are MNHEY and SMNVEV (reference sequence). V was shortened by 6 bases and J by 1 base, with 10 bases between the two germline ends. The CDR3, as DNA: TGTGCCAGCAGCATCCAAGCTTCCTACAATGAGCAGTTCTTC. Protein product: CASSIQASYNEQFF.

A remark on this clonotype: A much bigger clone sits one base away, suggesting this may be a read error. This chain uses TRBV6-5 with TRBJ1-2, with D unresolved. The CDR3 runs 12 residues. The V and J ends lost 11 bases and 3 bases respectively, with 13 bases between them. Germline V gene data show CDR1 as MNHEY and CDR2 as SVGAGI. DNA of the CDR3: TGTGCCGAGGGTGACTTATACTATGGCTACACCTTC. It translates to CAEGDLYYGYTF.

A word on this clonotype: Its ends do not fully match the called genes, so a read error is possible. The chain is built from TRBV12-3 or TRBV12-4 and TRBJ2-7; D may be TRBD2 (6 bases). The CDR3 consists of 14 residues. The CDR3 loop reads CASTRGSTSYEQYF. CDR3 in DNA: TGTGCTAGCACCCGGGGGTCCACCTCCTACGAGCAGTACTTC.

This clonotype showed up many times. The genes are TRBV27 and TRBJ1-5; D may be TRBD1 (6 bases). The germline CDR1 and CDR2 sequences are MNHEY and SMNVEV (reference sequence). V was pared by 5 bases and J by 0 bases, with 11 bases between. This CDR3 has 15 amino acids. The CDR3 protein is CASSATGNSNQPQHF. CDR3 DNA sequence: TGTGCCAGCAGTGCAACAGGGAATAGCAATCAGCCCCAGCATTTT.

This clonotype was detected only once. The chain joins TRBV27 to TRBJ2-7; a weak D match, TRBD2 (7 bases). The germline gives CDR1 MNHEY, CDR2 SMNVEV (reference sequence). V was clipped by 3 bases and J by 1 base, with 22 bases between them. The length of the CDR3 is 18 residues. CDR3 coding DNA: TGTGCCAGCAGTTTCTTAGGGCTGGGAGGGGGGAGATCCTACGAGCAGTACTTC. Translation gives CASSFLGLGGGRSYEQYF.

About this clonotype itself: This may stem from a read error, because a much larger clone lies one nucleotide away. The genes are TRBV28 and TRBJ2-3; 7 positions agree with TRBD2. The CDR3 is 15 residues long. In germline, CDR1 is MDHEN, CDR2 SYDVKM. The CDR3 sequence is CASSLWSSGSDTKYF. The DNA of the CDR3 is TGTGCCAGCAGTTTATGGTCTAGCGGATCAGATACGAAGTATTTT.

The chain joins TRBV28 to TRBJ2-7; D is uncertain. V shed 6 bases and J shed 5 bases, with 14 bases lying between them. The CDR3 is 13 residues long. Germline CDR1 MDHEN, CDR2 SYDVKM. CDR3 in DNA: TGTGCCAGCAGCTGGACGGTTTACAACGAGCAGTACTTC. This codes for CASSWTVYNEQYF.

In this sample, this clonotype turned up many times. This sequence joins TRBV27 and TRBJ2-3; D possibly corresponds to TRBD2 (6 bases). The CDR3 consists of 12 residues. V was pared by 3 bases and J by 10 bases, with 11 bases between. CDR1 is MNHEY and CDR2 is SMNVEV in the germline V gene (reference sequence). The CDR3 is CASSLPGGAQYF. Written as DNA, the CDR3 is TGTGCCAGCAGTTTGCCCGGGGGTGCGCAGTATTTT.

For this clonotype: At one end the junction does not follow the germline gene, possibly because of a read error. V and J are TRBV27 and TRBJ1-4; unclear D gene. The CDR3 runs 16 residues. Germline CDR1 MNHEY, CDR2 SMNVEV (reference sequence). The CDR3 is CASSPGGQRINEILFF. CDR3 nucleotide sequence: TGTGCCAGCAGTCCCGGTGGGCAGAGAATCAATGAAATACTGTTTTTT.

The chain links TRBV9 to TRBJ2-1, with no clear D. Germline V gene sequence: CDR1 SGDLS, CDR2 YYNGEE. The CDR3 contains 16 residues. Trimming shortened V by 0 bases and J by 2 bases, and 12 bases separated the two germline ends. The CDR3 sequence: CASSVEGLGPYNEQFF. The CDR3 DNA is TGTGCCAGCAGCGTAGAGGGCCTAGGCCCCTACAATGAGCAGTTCTTC.

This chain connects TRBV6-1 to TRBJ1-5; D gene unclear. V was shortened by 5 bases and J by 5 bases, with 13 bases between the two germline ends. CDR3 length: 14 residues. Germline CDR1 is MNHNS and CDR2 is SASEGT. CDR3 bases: TGTGCCAGCAGTCGCGGCCGTGGAGATCAGCCCCAGCATTTT. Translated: CASSRGRGDQPQHF.

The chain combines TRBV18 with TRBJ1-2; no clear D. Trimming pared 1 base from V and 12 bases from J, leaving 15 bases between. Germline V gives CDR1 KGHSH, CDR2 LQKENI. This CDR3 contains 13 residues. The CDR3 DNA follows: TGTGCCAGCTCACCACGGGTACGTGAAGGCCACACCTTC. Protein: CASSPRVREGHTF.

CDR3 coding DNA: TGTGCCAGCGCCCTGACTAGCGGGACAGTGAGCGGGGAGCTGTTTTTT. This encodes CASALTSGTVSGELFF. This chain uses TRBV11-2 with TRBJ2-2, with TRBD2 matching 11 bases. The CDR3 sequence is 16 residues long. The germline V gene encodes CDR1 SGHAT and CDR2 FQNNGV. After removal of 8 bases from V and 7 bases from J, the junction contained 12 bases not matched to a gene.

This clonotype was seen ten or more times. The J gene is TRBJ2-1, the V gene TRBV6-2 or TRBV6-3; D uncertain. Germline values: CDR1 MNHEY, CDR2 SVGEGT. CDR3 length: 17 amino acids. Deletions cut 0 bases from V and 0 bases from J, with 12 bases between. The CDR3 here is CASSYSVGESSYNEQFF. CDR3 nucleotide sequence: TGTGCCAGCAGTTACTCGGTGGGCGAGAGCTCCTACAATGAGCAGTTCTTC.

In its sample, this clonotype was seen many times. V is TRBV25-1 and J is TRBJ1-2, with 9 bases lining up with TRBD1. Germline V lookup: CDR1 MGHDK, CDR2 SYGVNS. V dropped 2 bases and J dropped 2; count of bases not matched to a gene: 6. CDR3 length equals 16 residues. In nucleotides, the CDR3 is TGTGCCAGCAGTGAAGGTGGGACAGGGACAAACTATGGCTACACCTTC. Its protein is CASSEGGTGTNYGYTF.